A single sample is the source of the 10 T cell receptor beta chains below, sequenced in a study of T cells in Graves' hyperthyroidism and ophthalmopathy. RNA transcripts served as the template for amplifying TCR beta CDR3 regions. The primer set for the first-round RT-PCR of the TCR CDR3 was HTBI. TCRdb itself ran the multiplex PCR reads through MiXCR, one entry per CDR3 protein. The sample shows under 300,000 distinct CDR3 sequences, nearly 15% of them seen only once. Input material: blood. The receptors were gathered from a woman aged 45 to 65 with Graves' hyperthyroidism that later progressed to Graves' ophthalmopathy.

This clonotype was observed at least ten times. The chain links TRBV3-1 to TRBJ2-1, with D unclear. The CDR3 has 11 residues. Per the germline V gene, CDR1 is LGHDT and CDR2 is YNNKEL (reference sequence). V lost 3 bases, J lost 6 bases, and 3 bases lay in between. CDR3 in amino acids: CASSQFNEQFF. The CDR3, as DNA: TGTGCCAGCAGCCAGTTCAATGAGCAGTTCTTC.

There are many counts of this clonotype. This chain uses TRBV6-2 or TRBV6-3 with TRBJ2-5; 11 nucleotides match TRBD2. V was clipped by 10 bases and J by 1 base; unmatched bases: 5. The germline CDR1 and CDR2 sequences are MNHEY and SVGEGT. The CDR3 extends over 14 amino acids. The CDR3 DNA reads as TGTGCCACCCAACTAGCGGGAGCCCAAGAGACCCAGTACTTC. Amino acids: CATQLAGAQETQYF.

This clonotype was detected ten times or more. The chain employs TRBV10-1 and TRBJ2-1; TRBD2 aligns across 11 bases. With 10 bases clipped from V and 4 bases from J, the junction kept 36 bases outside the gene matches. The length of the CDR3 is 24 residues. The germline V gene encodes CDR1 WNHNN and CDR2 SYGVQD (reference sequence). CDR3 protein: CATGRMVGGAPLVLGTSGYNEQFF. CDR3 bases: TGCGCCACAGGCCGGATGGTGGGGGGCGCCCCCCTTGTCCTCGGGACTAGCGGTTACAATGAGCAGTTCTTC.

In its sample, this clonotype was seen many times. This chain uses TRBV6-2 or TRBV6-3 with TRBJ2-5; D is ambiguous. V lost 0 bases and J 2 bases, leaving 7 bases between the germline ends. Germline CDR1 is MNHEY and CDR2 is SVGEGT. The CDR3 sequence is 14 residues long. CDR3 nucleotide sequence: TGTGCCAGCAGTTACTCCAGGTCGCAAGAGACCCAGTACTTC. It encodes CASSYSRSQETQYF.

This clonotype has a count of ten or more. The chain carries TRBV13 and TRBJ1-6; maybe TRBD1 (5 bases). V gave up 3 bases and J gave up 4 bases, with 7 bases separating them. The CDR3 contains 14 residues. CDR1 is PRHDT and CDR2 is FYEKMQ in the germline V gene (reference sequence). DNA of the CDR3: TGTGCCAGCAGCTTCAGGGATTATAATTCACCCCTCCACTTT. Protein: CASSFRDYNSPLHF.

This clonotype was counted at least ten times. The V and J genes are TRBV20-1 and TRBJ2-3; D unclear. This CDR3 is 12 amino acids long. Germline V gene sequence: CDR1 DFQATT, CDR2 SNEGSKA (reference sequence). Trimming took off 6 bases at V and 6 bases at J, with 13 bases between the two ends. The CDR3 DNA sequence: TGCAGTGCCCCTCTCCTGGGGGATACGCAGTATTTT. Its translation: CSAPLLGDTQYF.

The V call is TRBV6-2 or TRBV6-3, the J call TRBJ2-3, with TRBD1 matching over 8 bases. The CDR3 runs 15 residues. Trimming took 6 bases from V and 0 from J; bases not matched to a gene: 5. Germline-derived CDR1 and CDR2 are MNHEY and SVGEGT. The CDR3 DNA reads TGTGCCAGCAGGCCGACAGGGGCTAGCACAGATACGCAGTATTTT. Translation gives CASRPTGASTDTQYF.

This clonotype was picked up many times. CDR3 bases: TGCAGTGCTAGGGCAGCGGGAGGCCCCGTTACGCAGTATTTT. Its translation is CSARAAGGPVTQYF. The chain carries TRBV20-1 and TRBJ2-3; 9 bases are a match to TRBD2. Trimming cost V 3 bases and J 8 bases; bases outside gene matches: 9. Germline-derived CDR1 and CDR2 are DFQATT and SNEGSKA (reference sequence). The CDR3 contains 14 residues.

In the case of this clonotype: A much larger clone sits a single nucleotide away, making a read error possible. The chain is built from TRBV2 and TRBJ1-2; no definite D call. The germline V gene has CDR1 SNHLY and CDR2 FYNNEI. The length of the CDR3 is 12 residues. The CDR3 DNA sequence: TGTGCCAGCAGTGTCTCTAACTATGGCTACGCCTTC. It codes for CASSVSNYGYAF.

This clonotype came up many times. This chain joins TRBV19 and TRBJ2-2, with D maybe TRBD1 (5 bases). Germline V CDR1 and CDR2: LNHDA, SQIVND (reference sequence). The germline V and J ends were trimmed by 6 bases and 0 bases, with 14 bases remaining between them. The CDR3 spans 16 residues. CDR3 region: CASRQGRNANTGELFF. The CDR3 DNA follows: TGTGCCAGTAGGCAGGGCAGAAACGCGAACACCGGGGAGCTGTTTTTT.